This T cell receptor (beta chain) was recovered during a study of blood T cell repertoires in COVID-19. Overall study context: The samples span acute and convalescent COVID-19 from the United States, Italy and Spain. Nucleic acid was either cDNA or gDNA, and it came from T cells, B-cell-depleted T cells, or PBMCs.

Clones were read by immunoSEQ multiplex PCR, and TCRdb kept only the in-frame ones, dropping some. The data show more than 250,000 clones, around four fifths seen once. From germline, CDR1 is SGHNT and CDR2 YYREEE (reference sequence). V was pared by 4 bases and J by 4 bases, with 11 bases of the junction left unmatched. The CDR3 totals 17 residues. The chain couples TRBV5-4 to TRBJ2-2; 9 bases agree with TRBD1. The sample consisted of peripheral blood. This TCR came from a man aged 55 to 69 who had recovered from COVID-19. The CDR3 DNA reads TGTGCCAGCAGCGGTCAACTGGGACAGGGCGTCACCGGGGAGCTGTTTTTT. It yields the protein CASSGQLGQGVTGELFF.